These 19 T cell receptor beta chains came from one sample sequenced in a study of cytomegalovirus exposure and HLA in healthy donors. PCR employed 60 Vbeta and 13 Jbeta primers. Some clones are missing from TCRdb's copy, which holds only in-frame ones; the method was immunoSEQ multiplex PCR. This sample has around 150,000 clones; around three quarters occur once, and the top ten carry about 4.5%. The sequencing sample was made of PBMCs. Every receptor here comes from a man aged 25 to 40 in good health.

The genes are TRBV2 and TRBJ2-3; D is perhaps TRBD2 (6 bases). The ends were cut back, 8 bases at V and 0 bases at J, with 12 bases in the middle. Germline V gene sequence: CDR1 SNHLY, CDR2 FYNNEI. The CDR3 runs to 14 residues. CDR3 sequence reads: CASHTGTSTDTQYF. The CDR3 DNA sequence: TGTGCCAGCCACACCGGGACTAGCACAGATACGCAGTATTTT.

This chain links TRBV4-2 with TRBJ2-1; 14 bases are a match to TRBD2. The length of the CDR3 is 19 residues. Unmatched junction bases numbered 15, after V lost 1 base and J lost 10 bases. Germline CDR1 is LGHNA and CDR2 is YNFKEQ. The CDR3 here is CASSQATGTSGSGPQEQFF. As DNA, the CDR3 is TGTGCCAGCAGCCAAGCAACCGGGACTAGCGGGAGTGGCCCTCAAGAGCAGTTCTTC.

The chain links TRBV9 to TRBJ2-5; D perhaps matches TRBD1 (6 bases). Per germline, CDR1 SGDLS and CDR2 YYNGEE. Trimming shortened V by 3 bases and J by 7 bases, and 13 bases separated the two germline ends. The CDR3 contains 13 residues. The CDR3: CASSGGQSGTQYF. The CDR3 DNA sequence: TGTGCCAGCAGCGGCGGACAGAGCGGGACCCAGTACTTC. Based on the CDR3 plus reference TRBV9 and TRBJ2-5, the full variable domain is DSGVTQTPKHLITATGQRVTLRCSPRSGDLSVYWYQQSLDQGLQFLIQYYNGEERAKGNILERFSAQQFPDLHSELNLSSLELGDSALYFCASSGGQSGTQYFGPGTRLLVL.

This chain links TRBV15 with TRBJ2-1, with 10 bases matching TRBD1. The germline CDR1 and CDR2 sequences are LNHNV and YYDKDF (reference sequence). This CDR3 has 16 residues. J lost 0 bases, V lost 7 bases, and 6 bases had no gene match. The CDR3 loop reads CATKGGTGDSYNEQFF. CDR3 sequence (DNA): TGTGCCACCAAAGGAGGGACAGGGGACTCCTACAATGAGCAGTTCTTC.

CDR3: CASSPWPRGSTDTQYF. In nucleotides, the CDR3 is TGTGCCAGCTCACCATGGCCGCGCGGGAGCACAGATACGCAGTATTTT. The chain recombines TRBV18 with TRBJ2-3; D is perhaps TRBD2 (5 bases). The CDR3 has 16 residues. Germline CDR1 is KGHSH and CDR2 is LQKENI. The ends were cut back, 2 bases at V and 0 bases at J, with 12 bases in the middle.

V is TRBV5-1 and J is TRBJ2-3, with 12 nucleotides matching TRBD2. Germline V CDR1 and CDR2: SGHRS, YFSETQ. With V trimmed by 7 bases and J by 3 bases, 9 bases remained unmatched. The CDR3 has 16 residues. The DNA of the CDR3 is TGCGCCAGCTTTTCGACTAGCGGGAGAGGTACAGATACGCAGTATTTT. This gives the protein CASFSTSGRGTDTQYF.

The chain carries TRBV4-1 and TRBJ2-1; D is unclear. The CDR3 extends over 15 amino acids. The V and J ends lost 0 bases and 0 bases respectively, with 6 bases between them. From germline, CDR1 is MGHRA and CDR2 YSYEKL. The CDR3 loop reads CASSQEASSYNEQFF. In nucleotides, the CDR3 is TGCGCCAGCAGCCAAGAGGCTAGCTCCTACAATGAGCAGTTCTTC.

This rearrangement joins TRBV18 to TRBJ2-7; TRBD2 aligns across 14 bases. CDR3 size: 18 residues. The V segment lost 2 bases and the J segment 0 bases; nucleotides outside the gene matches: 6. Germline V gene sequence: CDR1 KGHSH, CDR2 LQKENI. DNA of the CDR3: TGTGCCAGCTCACCATTAGGGACTAGCGGGAGAGGCTCCTACGAGCAGTACTTC. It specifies CASSPLGTSGRGSYEQYF.

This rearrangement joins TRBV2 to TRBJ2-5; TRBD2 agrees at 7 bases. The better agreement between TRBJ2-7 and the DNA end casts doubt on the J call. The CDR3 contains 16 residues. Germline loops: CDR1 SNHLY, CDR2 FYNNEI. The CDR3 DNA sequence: TGTGCCAGCCATCGTCCGCTGGGGGGAGGGTGGGACGAGCAGTACTTC. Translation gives CASHRPLGGGWDEQYF.

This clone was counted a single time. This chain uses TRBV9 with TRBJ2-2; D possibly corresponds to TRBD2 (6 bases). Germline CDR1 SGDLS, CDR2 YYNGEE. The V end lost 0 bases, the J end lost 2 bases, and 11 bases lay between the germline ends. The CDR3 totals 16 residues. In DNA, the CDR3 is TGTGCCAGCAGCGTAGAGTGGCGGGACAACACCGGGGAGCTGTTTTTT. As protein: CASSVEWRDNTGELFF.

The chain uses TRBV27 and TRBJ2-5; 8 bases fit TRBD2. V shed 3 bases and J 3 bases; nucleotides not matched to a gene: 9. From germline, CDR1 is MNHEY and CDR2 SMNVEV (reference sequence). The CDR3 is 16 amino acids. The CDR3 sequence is CASSFWRAGGEETQYF. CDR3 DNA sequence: TGTGCCAGCAGTTTTTGGAGGGCGGGAGGAGAAGAGACCCAGTACTTC.

For the CDR3, the DNA is TGTGCCAGCCTGGGGGGGGACACCTTCATTAATCAGCCCCAGCATTTT. Its translation: CASLGGDTFINQPQHF. The V gene is TRBV28, the J gene TRBJ1-5, with D possibly being TRBD1 (6 bases). Deletions cut 8 bases from V and 4 bases from J, with 21 bases between. Looked up from germline, CDR1 is MDHEN and CDR2 is SYDVKM. The length of the CDR3 is 16 residues.

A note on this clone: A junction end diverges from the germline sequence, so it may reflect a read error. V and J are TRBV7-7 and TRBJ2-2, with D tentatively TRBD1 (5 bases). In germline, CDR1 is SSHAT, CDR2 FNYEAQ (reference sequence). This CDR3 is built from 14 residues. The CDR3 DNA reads TGTGCTAGCAGCCTGGGGCGGACCCCCGGGGAGCTGTTTTTT. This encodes CASSLGRTPGELFF.

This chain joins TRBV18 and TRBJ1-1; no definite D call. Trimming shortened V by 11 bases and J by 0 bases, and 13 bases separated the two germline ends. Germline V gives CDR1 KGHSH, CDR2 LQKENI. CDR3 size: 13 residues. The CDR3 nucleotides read TGTGCCGCCAACCTCGGGATGAACACTGAAGCTTTCTTT. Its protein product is CAANLGMNTEAFF.

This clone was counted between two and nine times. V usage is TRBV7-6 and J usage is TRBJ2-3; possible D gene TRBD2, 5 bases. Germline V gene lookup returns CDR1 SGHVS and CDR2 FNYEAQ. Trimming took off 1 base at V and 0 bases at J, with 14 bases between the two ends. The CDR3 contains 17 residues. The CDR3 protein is CASSLVIGISSTDTQYF. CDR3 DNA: TGTGCCAGCAGCTTAGTCATCGGGATTTCTAGCACAGATACGCAGTATTTT.

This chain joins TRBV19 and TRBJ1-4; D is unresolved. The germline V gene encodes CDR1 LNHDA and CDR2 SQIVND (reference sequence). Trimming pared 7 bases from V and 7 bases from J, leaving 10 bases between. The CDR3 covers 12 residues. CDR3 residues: CASKRQAEKLFF. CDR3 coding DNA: TGTGCCAGTAAACGGCAGGCTGAAAAACTGTTTTTT.

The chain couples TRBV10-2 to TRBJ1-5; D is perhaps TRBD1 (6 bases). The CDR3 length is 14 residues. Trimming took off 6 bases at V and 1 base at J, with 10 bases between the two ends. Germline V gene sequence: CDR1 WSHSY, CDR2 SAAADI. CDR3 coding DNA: TGCGCCAGCAGGTCAGGGGTGAGCAATCAGCCCCAGCATTTT. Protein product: CASRSGVSNQPQHF.

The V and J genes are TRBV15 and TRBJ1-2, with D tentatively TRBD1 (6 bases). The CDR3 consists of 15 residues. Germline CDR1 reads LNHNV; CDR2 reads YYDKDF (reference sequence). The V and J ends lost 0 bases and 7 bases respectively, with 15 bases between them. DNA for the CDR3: TGTGCCACCAGCAGAGATCACTTGGGGGCGGGTGGCTACACCTTC. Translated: CATSRDHLGAGGYTF.

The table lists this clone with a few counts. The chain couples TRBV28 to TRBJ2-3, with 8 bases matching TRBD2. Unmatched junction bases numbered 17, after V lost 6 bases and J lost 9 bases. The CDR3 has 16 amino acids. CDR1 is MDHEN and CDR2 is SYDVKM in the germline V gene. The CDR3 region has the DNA TGTGCCAGCAGACCCGCCACGGCGGGAGGCCTAGGCACGCAGTATTTT. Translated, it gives CASRPATAGGLGTQYF.